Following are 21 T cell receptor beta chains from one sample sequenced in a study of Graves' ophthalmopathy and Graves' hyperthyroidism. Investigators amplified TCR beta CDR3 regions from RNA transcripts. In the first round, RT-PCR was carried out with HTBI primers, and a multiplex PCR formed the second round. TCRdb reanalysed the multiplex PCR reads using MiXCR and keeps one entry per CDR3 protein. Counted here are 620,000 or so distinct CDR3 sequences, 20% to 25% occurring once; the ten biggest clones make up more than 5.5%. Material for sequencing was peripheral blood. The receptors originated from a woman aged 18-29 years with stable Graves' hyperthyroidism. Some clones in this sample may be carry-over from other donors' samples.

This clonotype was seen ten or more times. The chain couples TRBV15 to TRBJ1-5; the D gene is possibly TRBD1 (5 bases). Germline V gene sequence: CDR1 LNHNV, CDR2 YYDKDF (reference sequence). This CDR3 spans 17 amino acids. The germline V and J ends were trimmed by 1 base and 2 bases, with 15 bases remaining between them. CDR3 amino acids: CATSRGGTGSGNQPQHF. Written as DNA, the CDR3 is TGTGCCACCAGCAGAGGGGGTACAGGTTCGGGCAATCAGCCCCAGCATTTT.

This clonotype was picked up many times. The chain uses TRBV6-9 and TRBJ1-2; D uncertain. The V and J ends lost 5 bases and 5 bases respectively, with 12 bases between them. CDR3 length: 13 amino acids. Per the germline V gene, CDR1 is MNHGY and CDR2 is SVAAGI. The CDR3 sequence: CASSQDGNYGYTF. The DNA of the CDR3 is TGTGCCAGCAGTCAGGACGGAAATTATGGCTACACCTTC.

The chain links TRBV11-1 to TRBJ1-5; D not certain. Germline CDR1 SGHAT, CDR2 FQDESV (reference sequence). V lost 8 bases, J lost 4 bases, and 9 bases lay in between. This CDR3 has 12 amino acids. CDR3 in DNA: TGTGCCAGCCTTGGGAGTAATCAGCCCCAGCATTTT. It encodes CASLGSNQPQHF.

The CDR3 nucleotides read TGTGCCAGCAGCTCGGGGACAGTTAGCGAGCAGTACTTC. Residues: CASSSGTVSEQYF. J is TRBJ2-7 and V is TRBV12-3 or TRBV12-4; TRBD1 aligns across 7 bases. This CDR3 has 13 residues. V trimming: 6 bases; J trimming: 6 bases; junction bases outside the gene matches: 8.

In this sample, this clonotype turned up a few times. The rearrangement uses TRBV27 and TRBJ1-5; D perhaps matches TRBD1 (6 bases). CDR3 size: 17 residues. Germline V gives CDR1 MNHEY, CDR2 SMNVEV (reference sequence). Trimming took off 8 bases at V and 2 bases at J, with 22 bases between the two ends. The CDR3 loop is CASPPSGTTSGNQPQHF. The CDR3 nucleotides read TGTGCCAGCCCCCCCTCCGGGACAACTTCAGGCAATCAGCCCCAGCATTTT.

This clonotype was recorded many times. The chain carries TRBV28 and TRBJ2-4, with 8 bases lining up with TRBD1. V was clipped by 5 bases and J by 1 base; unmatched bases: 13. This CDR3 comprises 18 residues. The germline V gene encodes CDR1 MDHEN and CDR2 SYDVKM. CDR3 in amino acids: CASSLTGTGGLAKNIQYF. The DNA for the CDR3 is TGTGCCAGCAGTCTAACCGGGACAGGAGGTCTCGCCAAAAACATTCAGTACTTC.

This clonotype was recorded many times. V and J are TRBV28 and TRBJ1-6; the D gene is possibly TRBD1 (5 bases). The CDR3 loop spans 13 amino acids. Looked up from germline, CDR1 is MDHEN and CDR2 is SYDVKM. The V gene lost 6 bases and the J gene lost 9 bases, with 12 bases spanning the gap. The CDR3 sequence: CASRGRAGSPLHF. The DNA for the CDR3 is TGTGCCAGCAGGGGCAGGGCAGGTTCACCCCTCCACTTT.

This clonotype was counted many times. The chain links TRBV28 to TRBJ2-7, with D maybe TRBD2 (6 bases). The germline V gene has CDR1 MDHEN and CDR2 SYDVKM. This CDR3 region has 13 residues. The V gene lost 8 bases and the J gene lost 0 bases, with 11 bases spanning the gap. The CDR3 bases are TGTGCCAGCCGCGGGACCCACTCCTACGAGCAGTACTTC. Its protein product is CASRGTHSYEQYF.

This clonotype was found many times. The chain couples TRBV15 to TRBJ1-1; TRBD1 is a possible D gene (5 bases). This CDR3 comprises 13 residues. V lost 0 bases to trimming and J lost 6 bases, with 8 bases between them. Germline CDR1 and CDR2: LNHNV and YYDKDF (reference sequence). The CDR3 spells CATSREGVSEAFF. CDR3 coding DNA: TGTGCCACCAGCAGAGAAGGGGTATCTGAAGCTTTCTTT.

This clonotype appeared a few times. The CDR3 DNA is TGTGCCAGCTCACCAGGCACGCAGACAGAGACCCAGTACTTC. This translates into CASSPGTQTETQYF. The chain recombines TRBV18 with TRBJ2-5; D is unresolved. There are 14 residues in the CDR3. The germline CDR1 and CDR2 sequences are KGHSH and LQKENI. The germline V and J ends were trimmed by 2 bases and 4 bases, with 11 bases remaining between them.

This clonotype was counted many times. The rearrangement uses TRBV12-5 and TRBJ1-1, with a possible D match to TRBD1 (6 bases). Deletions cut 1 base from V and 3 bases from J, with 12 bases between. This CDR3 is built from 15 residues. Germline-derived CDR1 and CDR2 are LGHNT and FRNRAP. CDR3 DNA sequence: TGTGCTAGTGGTTTGGGGATTTCAGGGGACACTGAAGCTTTCTTT. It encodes CASGLGISGDTEAFF.

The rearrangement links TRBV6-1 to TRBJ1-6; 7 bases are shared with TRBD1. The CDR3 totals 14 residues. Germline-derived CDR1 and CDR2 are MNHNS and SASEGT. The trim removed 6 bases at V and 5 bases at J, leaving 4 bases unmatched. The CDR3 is CASRNRGNNSPLHF. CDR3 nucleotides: TGTGCCAGCAGAAACAGGGGAAATAATTCACCCCTCCACTTT.

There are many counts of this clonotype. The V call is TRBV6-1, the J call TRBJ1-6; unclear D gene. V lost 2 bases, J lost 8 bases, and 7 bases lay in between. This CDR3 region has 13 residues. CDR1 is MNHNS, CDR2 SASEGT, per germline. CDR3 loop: CASSEQHYSPLHF. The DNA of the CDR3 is TGTGCCAGCAGTGAACAGCACTATTCACCCCTCCACTTT.

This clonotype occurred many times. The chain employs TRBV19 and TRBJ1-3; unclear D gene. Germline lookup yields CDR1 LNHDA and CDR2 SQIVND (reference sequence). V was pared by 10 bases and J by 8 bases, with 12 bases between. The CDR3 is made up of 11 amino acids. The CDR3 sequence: CATSRRDTIYF. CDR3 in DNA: TGTGCCACCAGCCGGAGGGACACCATATATTTT.

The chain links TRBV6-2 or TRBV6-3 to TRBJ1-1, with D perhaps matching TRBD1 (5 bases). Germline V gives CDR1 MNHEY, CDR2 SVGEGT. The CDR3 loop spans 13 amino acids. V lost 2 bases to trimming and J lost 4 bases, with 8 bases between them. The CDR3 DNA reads TGTGCCAGCAGTTACCGACAGTTCACTGAAGCTTTCTTT. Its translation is CASSYRQFTEAFF.

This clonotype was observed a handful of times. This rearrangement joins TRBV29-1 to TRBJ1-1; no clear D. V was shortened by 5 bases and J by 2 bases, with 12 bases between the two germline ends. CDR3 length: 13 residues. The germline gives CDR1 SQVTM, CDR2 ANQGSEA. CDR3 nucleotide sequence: TGCAGCGTTCCGACCGGGCCAAACACTGAAGCTTTCTTT. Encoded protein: CSVPTGPNTEAFF.

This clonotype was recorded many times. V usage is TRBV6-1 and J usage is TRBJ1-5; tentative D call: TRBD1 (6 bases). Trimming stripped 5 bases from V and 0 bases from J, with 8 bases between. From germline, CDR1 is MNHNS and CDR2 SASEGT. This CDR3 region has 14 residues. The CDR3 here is CASSRQASNQPQHF. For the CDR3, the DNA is TGTGCCAGCAGTCGACAGGCTAGCAATCAGCCCCAGCATTTT.

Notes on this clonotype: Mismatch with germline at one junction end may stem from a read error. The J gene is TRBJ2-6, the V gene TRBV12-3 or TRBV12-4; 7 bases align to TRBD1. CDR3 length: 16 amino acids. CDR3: CASNDRAHSGANVLTF. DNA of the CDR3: TGTGCGAGCAATGACAGGGCACACTCTGGGGCCAACGTCCTGACTTTC.

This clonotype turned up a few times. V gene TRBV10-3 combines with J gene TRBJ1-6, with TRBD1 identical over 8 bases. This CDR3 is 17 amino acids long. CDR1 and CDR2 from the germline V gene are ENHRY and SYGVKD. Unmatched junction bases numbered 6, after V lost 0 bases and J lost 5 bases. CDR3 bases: TGTGCCATCAGTGAGTCGGGCCCAGGGGGCGATAATTCACCCCTCCACTTT. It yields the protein CAISESGPGGDNSPLHF.

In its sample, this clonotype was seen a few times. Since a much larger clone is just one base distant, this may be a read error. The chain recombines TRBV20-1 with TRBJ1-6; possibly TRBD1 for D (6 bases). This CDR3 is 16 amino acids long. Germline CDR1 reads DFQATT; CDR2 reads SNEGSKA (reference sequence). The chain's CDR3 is CSAMPGEGGVGSHLHF. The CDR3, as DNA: TGCAGTGCCATGCCAGGGGAAGGAGGAGTTGGTTCACACCTCCACTTT.

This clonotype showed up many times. CDR3 sequence (DNA): TGCAGTGCTAGAGGCCGAGGTGACTCCCAAGAGACCCAGTACTTC. The encoded protein is CSARGRGDSQETQYF. This rearrangement joins TRBV20-1 to TRBJ2-5; no definite D call. This CDR3 comprises 15 residues. Germline values: CDR1 DFQATT, CDR2 SNEGSKA (reference sequence). V lost 1 base to trimming and J lost 1 base, with 13 bases between them.